Listed here is a single TCR beta chain. These data are taken from a study of blood T cells in healthy people across ages. Per germline, CDR1 SGHAT and CDR2 FQNNGV. CDR3 size: 15 residues. The germline V and J ends were trimmed by 7 bases and 4 bases, with 19 bases remaining between them. Combining a sample-barcoded 5' primer with a J-beta primer mix, a second PCR ran for roughly 7 to 12 cycles. In TCRdb, the 5' RACE reads were re-called with MiXCR into one record per CDR3 protein. The sample lists around 1.5 million distinct CDR3 sequences, roughly 45% seen once, with 7% to 9% in the top ten. Sequencing input: blood. The rearrangement uses TRBV11-2 and TRBJ2-5; perhaps TRBD1 as D (5 bases). This TCR derives from a woman younger than 35 in good health. This CDR3 is CASTPHDKGLETQYF. Here the CDR3 DNA reads TGTGCCAGCACCCCCCACGATAAGGGGTTAGAGACCCAGTACTTC.